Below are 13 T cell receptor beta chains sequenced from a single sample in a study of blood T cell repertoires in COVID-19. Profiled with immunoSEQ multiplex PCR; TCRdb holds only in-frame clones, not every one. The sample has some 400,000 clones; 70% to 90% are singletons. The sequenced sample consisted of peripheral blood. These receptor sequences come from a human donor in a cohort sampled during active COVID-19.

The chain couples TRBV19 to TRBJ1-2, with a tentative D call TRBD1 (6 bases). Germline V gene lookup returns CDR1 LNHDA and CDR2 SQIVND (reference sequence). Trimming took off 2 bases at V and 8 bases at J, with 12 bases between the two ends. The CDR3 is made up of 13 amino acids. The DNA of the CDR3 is TGTGCCAGTAGTATAAATTCGGGGGGCGGCTACACCTTC. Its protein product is CASSINSGGGYTF.

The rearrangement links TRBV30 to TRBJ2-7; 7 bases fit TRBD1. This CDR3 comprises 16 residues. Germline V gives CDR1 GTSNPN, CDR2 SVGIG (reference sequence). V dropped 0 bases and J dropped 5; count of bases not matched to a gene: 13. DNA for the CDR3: TGTGCCTGGAGTGTCATGACGGCCAAGGGGGCCCACGAGCAGTACTTC. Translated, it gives CAWSVMTAKGAHEQYF.

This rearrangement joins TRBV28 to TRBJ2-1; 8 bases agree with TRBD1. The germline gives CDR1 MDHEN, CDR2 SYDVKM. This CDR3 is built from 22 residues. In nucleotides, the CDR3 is TGTGGGACAGGGCTGGGGTTTCCCCTATTCACAGCTAACGGAATGACCGTTAGTGAGCAGTTCTTC. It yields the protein CGTGLGFPLFTANGMTVSEQFF.

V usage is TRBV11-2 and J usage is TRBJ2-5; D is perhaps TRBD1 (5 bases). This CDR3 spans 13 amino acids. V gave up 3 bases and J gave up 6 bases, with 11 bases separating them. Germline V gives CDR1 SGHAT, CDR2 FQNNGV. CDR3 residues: CASSFAGSKTQYF. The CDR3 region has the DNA TGTGCCAGCAGCTTCGCAGGGTCGAAGACCCAGTACTTC.

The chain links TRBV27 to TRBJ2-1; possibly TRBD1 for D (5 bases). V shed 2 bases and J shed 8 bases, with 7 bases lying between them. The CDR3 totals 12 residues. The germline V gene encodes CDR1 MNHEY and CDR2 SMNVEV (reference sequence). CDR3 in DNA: TGTGCCAGCAGTTTAGTAGGGGATGAGCAGTTCTTC. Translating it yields CASSLVGDEQFF.

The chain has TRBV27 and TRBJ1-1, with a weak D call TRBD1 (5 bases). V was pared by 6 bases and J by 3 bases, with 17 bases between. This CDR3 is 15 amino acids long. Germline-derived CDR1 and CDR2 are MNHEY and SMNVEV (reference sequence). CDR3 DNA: TGTGCCAGCAGCCTACTTCGGGGGATGTACACTGAAGCTTTCTTT. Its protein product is CASSLLRGMYTEAFF.

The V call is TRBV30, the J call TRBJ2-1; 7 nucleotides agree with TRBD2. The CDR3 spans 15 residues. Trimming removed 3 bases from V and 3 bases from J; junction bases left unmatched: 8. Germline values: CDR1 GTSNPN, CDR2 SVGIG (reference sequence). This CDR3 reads CAWREYGGGYNEQFF. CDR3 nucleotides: TGTGCCTGGAGGGAGTATGGGGGGGGCTACAATGAGCAGTTCTTC.

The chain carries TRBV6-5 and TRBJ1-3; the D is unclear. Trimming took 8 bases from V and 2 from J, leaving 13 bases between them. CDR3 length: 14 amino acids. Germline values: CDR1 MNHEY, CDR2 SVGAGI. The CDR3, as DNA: TGTGCCAGCGCTCCGGAGACCGCTGGAAACACCATATATTTT. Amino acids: CASAPETAGNTIYF.

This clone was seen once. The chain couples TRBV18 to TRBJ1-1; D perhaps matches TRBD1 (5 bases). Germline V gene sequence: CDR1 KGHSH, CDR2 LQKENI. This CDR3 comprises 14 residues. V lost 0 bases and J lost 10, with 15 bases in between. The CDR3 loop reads CASSPPQGGLRAFF. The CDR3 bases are TGTGCCAGCTCACCACCTCAGGGAGGGCTCCGAGCTTTCTTT. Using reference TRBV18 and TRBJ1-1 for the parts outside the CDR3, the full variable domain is NAGVMQNPRHLVRRRGQEARLRCSPMKGHSHVYWYRQLPEEGLKFMVYLQKENIIDESGMPKERFSAEFPKEGPSILRIQQVVRGDSAAYFCASSPPQGGLRAFFGQGTRLTVV.

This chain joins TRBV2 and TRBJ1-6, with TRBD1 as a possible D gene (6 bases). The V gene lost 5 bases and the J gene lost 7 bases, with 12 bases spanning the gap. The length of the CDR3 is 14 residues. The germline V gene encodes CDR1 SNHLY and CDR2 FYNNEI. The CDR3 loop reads CASSRSGDNSPLHF. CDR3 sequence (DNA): TGTGCCAGCAGTAGATCAGGGGACAATTCACCCCTCCACTTT. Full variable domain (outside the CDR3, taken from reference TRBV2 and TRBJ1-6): EPEVTQTPSHQVTQMGQEVILRCVPISNHLYFYWYRQILGQKVEFLVSFYNNEISEKSEIFDDQFSVERPDGSNFTLKIRSTKLEDSAMYFCASSRSGDNSPLHFGNGTRLTVT.

This CDR3 is CASTDRARSGGTGELFF. In nucleotides, the CDR3 is TGTGCCAGTACCGATAGGGCCAGGAGCGGGGGCACCGGGGAGCTGTTTTTT. The chain combines TRBV19 with TRBJ2-2, with 8 bases that match TRBD2. CDR1 is LNHDA, CDR2 SQIVND, per germline (reference sequence). The CDR3 has 17 amino acids. Unmatched junction bases numbered 14, after V lost 7 bases and J lost 4 bases.

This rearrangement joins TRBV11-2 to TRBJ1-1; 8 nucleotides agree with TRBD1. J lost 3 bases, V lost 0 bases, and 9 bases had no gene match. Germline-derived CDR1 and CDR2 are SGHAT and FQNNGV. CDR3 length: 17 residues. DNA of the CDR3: TGTGCCAGCAGCTTAGATATCCTCAGGGGGCGCGACACTGAAGCTTTCTTT. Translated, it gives CASSLDILRGRDTEAFF.

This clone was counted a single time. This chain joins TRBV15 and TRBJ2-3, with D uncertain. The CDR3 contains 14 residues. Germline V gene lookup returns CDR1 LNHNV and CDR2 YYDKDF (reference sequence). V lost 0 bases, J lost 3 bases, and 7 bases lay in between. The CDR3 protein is CATSRDAATDTQYF. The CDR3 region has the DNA TGTGCCACCAGCAGAGATGCGGCTACAGATACGCAGTATTTT.